Listed here are 19 T cell receptor beta chains from one sample, sequenced in a study of OX40 agonist ivuxolimab in advanced cancers. Produced via immunoSEQ multiplex PCR; TCRdb's table is partial and in-frame only. The sample has some 130,000 clones, 93% seen once. The starting material was CD4+ or CD8+ T cells sorted from blood, obtained in a trial of the OX40 agonist ivuxolimab. Receptor source: an adult with an advanced solid tumor such as melanoma, head and neck, liver or kidney cancer.

This chain joins TRBV11-2 and TRBJ2-7, with TRBD1 matching 9 bases. Germline values: CDR1 SGHAT, CDR2 FQNNGV. The junction had 8 bases not matched to a gene; V was cut back by 5 bases and J by 3 bases. The CDR3 sequence is 15 residues long. Here the CDR3 reads CASSQGTGFSYEQYF. CDR3 sequence (DNA): TGTGCCAGCAGCCAAGGGACAGGGTTTAGCTACGAGCAGTACTTC.

The V call is TRBV25-1, the J call TRBJ1-2; D is possibly TRBD1 (5 bases). Germline V gives CDR1 MGHDK, CDR2 SYGVNS. Trimming took off 4 bases at V and 3 bases at J, with 12 bases between the two ends. CDR3 length: 14 residues. CDR3 DNA sequence: TGTGCCAGCAGTGGGGGCTCAAGGGACTATGGCTACACCTTC. It translates to CASSGGSRDYGYTF.

This chain uses TRBV5-1 with TRBJ1-6; TRBD1 might be the D (5 bases). The CDR3 runs 14 residues. CDR1 is SGHRS, CDR2 YFSETQ, per germline. V lost 0 bases and J lost 7, with 8 bases in between. The CDR3 nucleotides read TGCGCCAGCAGCTTGGAGACAGAAAATTCACCCCTCCACTTT. Translation gives CASSLETENSPLHF.

V and J are TRBV4-3 and TRBJ1-4, with D unresolved. V gave up 4 bases and J gave up 10 bases, with 10 bases separating them. Germline values: CDR1 LGHNA, CDR2 YSLEER. The CDR3 consists of 12 residues. CDR3 loop: CASSLMGTKLFF. DNA of the CDR3: TGCGCCAGCAGCCTAATGGGCACAAAACTGTTTTTT.

The CDR3 loop is CASSNPPGAEPNEKLFF. The CDR3 nucleotides read TGTGCCAGCAGCAACCCTCCGGGGGCCGAGCCTAATGAAAAACTGTTTTTT. The rearrangement links TRBV21-1 to TRBJ1-4. TRBV21-1 has pseudogene status. CDR3 length: 17 amino acids.

This chain links TRBV7-8 with TRBJ1-5; D gene uncertain. The CDR3 is 16 amino acids. The V end lost 5 bases, the J end lost 1 base, and 15 bases lay between the germline ends. Germline-derived CDR1 and CDR2 are SGHVS and FQNEAQ. CDR3 protein: CASSPTPGRSNQPQHF. CDR3 bases: TGTGCCAGCAGCCCGACCCCCGGAAGGAGCAATCAGCCCCAGCATTTT.

CDR3 nucleotide sequence: TGTGCCAGCAGTTACACTGACAGGGGCGGCGACACTGAAGCTTTCTTT. Amino acids: CASSYTDRGGDTEAFF. V and J are TRBV6-5 and TRBJ1-1, with 8 bases lining up with TRBD1. The CDR3 is 16 amino acids. Trimming cost V 2 bases and J 3 bases; bases outside gene matches: 8. CDR1 is MNHEY and CDR2 is SVGAGI in the germline V gene.

This clone was seen only once. This chain connects TRBV5-1 to TRBJ2-1; tentatively, D is TRBD1 (5 bases). Germline V lookup: CDR1 SGHRS, CDR2 YFSETQ. The CDR3 extends over 17 amino acids. Deletions cut 2 bases from V and 8 bases from J, with 23 bases between. As DNA, the CDR3 is TGCGCCAGCAGCTTTAGGAGTCAGGGCAGAGGAAATGATGAGCAGTTCTTC. Encoded protein: CASSFRSQGRGNDEQFF.

The rearrangement links TRBV5-6 to TRBJ1-5; 9 bases agree with TRBD1. Germline V gives CDR1 SGHDT, CDR2 YYEEEE. The V segment lost 4 bases and the J segment 6 bases; nucleotides outside the gene matches: 5. The CDR3 runs 14 residues. In nucleotides, the CDR3 is TGTGCCAGCAGCCACAGGGGGCTAGGTCAGCCCCAGCATTTT. It yields the protein CASSHRGLGQPQHF.

The rearrangement links TRBV5-6 to TRBJ2-3; D gene uncertain. V lost 3 bases and J lost 3, with 2 bases in between. The length of the CDR3 is 11 residues. Germline assignment: CDR1 SGHDT and CDR2 YYEEEE. This chain's CDR3 is CASSSTDTQYF. CDR3 nucleotide sequence: TGTGCCAGCAGCTCAACAGATACGCAGTATTTT.

The gene calls are TRBV28 and TRBJ2-1; 12 bases fit TRBD2. There are 14 residues in the CDR3. Germline V CDR1 and CDR2: MDHEN, SYDVKM. Germline trimming cut 5 bases from V and 10 bases from J; bases unmatched to any gene: 6. This CDR3 reads CASSRTSGIREQFF. The CDR3 bases are TGTGCCAGCAGTCGGACTAGCGGGATAAGGGAGCAGTTCTTC.

This clone appeared a single time. The J gene is TRBJ1-2, the V gene TRBV5-4; D possibly corresponds to TRBD1 (5 bases). The germline V gene has CDR1 SGHNT and CDR2 YYREEE (reference sequence). CDR3 length equals 14 residues. Trimming took off 4 bases at V and 0 bases at J, with 10 bases between the two ends. The CDR3 reads CASSGQASNYGYTF. CDR3 DNA: TGTGCCAGCAGCGGACAAGCCTCTAACTATGGCTACACCTTC.

The chain links TRBV7-9 to TRBJ1-2, with D tentatively TRBD1 (6 bases). The CDR3 runs to 15 residues. Germline V gene data show CDR1 as SEHNR and CDR2 as FQNEAQ (reference sequence). V was trimmed by 2 bases and J by 0 bases, leaving 10 bases between them. The CDR3: CASSLTGTTNYGYTF. CDR3 nucleotides: TGTGCCAGCAGCTTAACAGGGACTACTAACTATGGCTACACCTTC.

The chain employs TRBV7-2 and TRBJ2-7, with D perhaps TRBD1 (6 bases). This CDR3 comprises 16 residues. Germline lookup yields CDR1 SGHTA and CDR2 FQGNSA. V dropped 2 bases and J dropped 1 base, with 15 bases sitting between them. CDR3 sequence (DNA): TGTGCCAGCAGCTTAAGTCACAACAGGGCTTCCTACGAGCAGTACTTC. Translated: CASSLSHNRASYEQYF.

The gene calls are TRBV6-5 and TRBJ2-7, with D unclear. Germline assignment: CDR1 MNHEY and CDR2 SVGAGI. Trimming pared 0 bases from V and 7 bases from J, leaving 10 bases between. The CDR3 is 13 residues long. The CDR3 loop reads CASSYSISGEQYF. CDR3 sequence (DNA): TGTGCCAGCAGTTACTCGATTTCTGGTGAGCAGTACTTC.

This clone came up once. This sequence joins TRBV11-3 and TRBJ2-3, with 8 bases aligning to TRBD2. Unmatched junction bases numbered 17, after V lost 5 bases and J lost 4 bases. The CDR3 is 18 residues long. Germline-derived CDR1 and CDR2 are SGHNT and YENEEA. In nucleotides, the CDR3 is TGTGCCAGCAGCCCCGGACTAGCATTTAGATCCGCCGCAGATACGCAGTATTTT. Amino acids: CASSPGLAFRSAADTQYF.

The V call is TRBV6-4, the J call TRBJ2-5, with a tentative D call TRBD1 (6 bases). Trimming pared 5 bases from V and 1 base from J, leaving 8 bases between. Per germline, CDR1 MRHNA and CDR2 SNTAGT. This CDR3 spans 13 amino acids. CDR3 in DNA: TGTGCCAGCAGTCGGGACACCCAAGAGACCCAGTACTTC. Translating gives CASSRDTQETQYF.

V is TRBV18 and J is TRBJ2-1; 13 bases agree with TRBD2. Germline V gene sequence: CDR1 KGHSH, CDR2 LQKENI. J gave up 8 bases and V 4 bases, and 5 bases lay outside the gene matches. CDR3 size: 15 residues. The CDR3 loop is CASSRGLAGIDEQFF. DNA for the CDR3: TGTGCCAGCTCACGGGGACTAGCGGGGATCGATGAGCAGTTCTTC.

This chain joins TRBV6-5 and TRBJ1-4; no reliable D call. Germline CDR1 and CDR2: MNHEY and SVGAGI. CDR3 length: 14 amino acids. V was shortened by 0 bases and J by 10 bases, with 12 bases between the two germline ends. In DNA, the CDR3 is TGTGCCAGCAGTTACTCGATGGCAAAAGGAAAACTGTTTTTT. Its protein product is CASSYSMAKGKLFF.